This T cell receptor beta chain derives from a study of T cell responses to AZD1222 COVID-19 vaccine. Study-level results: Donors were mostly white British, more females; clonal diversity possibly underestimated. Unmutated regions of variants are reportedly targeted by nearly half of spike-specific TCRs.

Data came from immunoSEQ multiplex PCR; TCRdb stores just in-frame clones and leaves some out. The repertoire consists of around 140,000 clones, with 90% to 95% occurring once and the leading ten covering about 3.7%. V dropped 5 bases and J dropped 1; count of bases not matched to a gene: 9. CDR1 and CDR2 from the germline V gene are SEHNR and FQNEAQ (reference sequence). This CDR3 comprises 17 residues. About this clone: Its antigen is unknown.

The source is an adult who received the AZD1222 COVID-19 vaccine. This rearrangement joins TRBV7-9 to TRBJ2-2; TRBD1 agrees at 8 bases. The specimen was peripheral blood, collected 28 days after the second AZD1222 dose. The CDR3 reads CASSQVVTGGNTGELFF. CDR3 DNA: TGTGCCAGCAGCCAAGTGGTAACAGGGGGGAACACCGGGGAGCTGTTTTTT.